These T cell receptor beta chains were read from a single sample in a study of Ad26.COV2.S vaccination and SARS-CoV-2 variants. Some clones are missing from TCRdb's copy, which holds only in-frame ones; the method was immunoSEQ multiplex PCR. Among around 380,000 clones listed, about 88% were seen once. The sequencing here drew on peripheral blood, taken in a trial of Ad26.COV2.S vaccine versus placebo. The source is a person aged 18 to 65 who received the Ad26.COV2.S COVID-19 vaccine or a placebo. Both conserved end residues are part of each CDR3. The D gene is left open where the match is weak. Size is omitted from some rows. Given values are once, few, many or a class for expanded clones.

>TRBJ1-1|NA|TRBV3-1/TRBV3-2|NA
TGTGCCAGCAGCCAAGGGGGCATCGAAGCTTTCTTT
CASSQGGIEAFF
>TRBJ2-1|NA|TRBV7-2|NA
TGTGCCAGCAGCTTATTCAGATACAATGAGCAGTTCTTC
CASSLFRYNEQFF
>TRBJ1-1|NA|TRBV6-5|NA
TGTGCCAGCAGTTACGCAGCCGAAGCTTTCTTT
CASSYAAEAFF
>TRBJ2-5|NA|TRBV20-1|NA
TGCAGTGCTAGACAGGGAGAGACCCAGTACTTC
CSARQGETQYF
>TRBJ1-6|TRBD1|TRBV11-2|NA
TGTGCCAGCAGCTTATGGGACAGCTATAATTCACCCCTCCACTTT
CASSLWDSYNSPLHF
>TRBJ2-7|NA|TRBV3-1/TRBV3-2|NA
TGTGCCAGCAGCCAAGAGGGGGCCCACGAGCAGTACTTC
CASSQEGAHEQYF
>TRBJ2-1|NA|TRBV11-2|NA
TGTGCCAGCAGCTTTACACAGTACAATGAGCAGTTCTTC
CASSFTQYNEQFF
>TRBJ2-5|NA|TRBV3-1/TRBV3-2|NA
TGTGCCAGCAGCCAAGATTGGGCTGGAGCCATGGAGACCCAGTACTTC
CASSQDWAGAMETQYF
>TRBJ2-1|NA|TRBV27|NA
TGTGCCAGCAGTTTGGGTACGAACAATGAGCAGTTCTTC
CASSLGTNNEQFF
>TRBJ2-1|TRBD2|TRBV5-4|NA
TGTGCCGGATCGCGGGGGTCCCTGGAGTTCTTC
CAGSRGSLEFF
>TRBJ2-2|TRBD1|TRBV11-2|NA
TGTGCCAGCAGCTTGCTTCAGGGGGACACCGGGGAGCTGTTTTTT
CASSLLQGDTGELFF
>TRBJ1-2|NA|TRBV5-1|NA
TGCGCCAGCAGCTTGGAGACAACCCAGATCTATGGCTACACCTTC
CASSLETTQIYGYTF
>TRBJ1-1|NA|TRBV11-1|NA
TGTGCCAGCAGCTTAGAGGAGAACACTGAAGCTTTCTTT
CASSLEENTEAFF
>TRBJ1-5|NA|TRBV30|NA
TGTGCCTGGAGCACACCCGGGGGATCCTTTAGCAATCAGCCCCAGCATTTT
CAWSTPGGSFSNQPQHF
>TRBJ2-5|TRBD2|TRBV3-1/TRBV3-2|NA
TGTGCCAGCAGCCAGGGACTAGCGGGGGAAGAGACCCAGTACTTC
CASSQGLAGEETQYF
>TRBJ2-3|NA|TRBV6-5|NA
TGTGCCAGCAAATTGGGGCCAGATACGCAGTATTTT
CASKLGPDTQYF
>TRBJ1-5|TRBD1|TRBV6-1|NA
TGTGCCAGCAGTGCCTCAACAGGGGCGCTCGGGCAATTGAGGCCCCAGCATTTT
CASSASTGALGQLRPQHF
>TRBJ2-7|TRBD1|TRBV4-3|NA
TGCGCCAGCAGCCAAGAATTTGGACAGGATTACGAGCAGTACTTC
CASSQEFGQDYEQYF
>TRBJ2-7|NA|TRBV2|NA
TGTGCCAGCAGTGTTGAGGGTTACGAGCAGTACTTC
CASSVEGYEQYF
>TRBJ1-4|TRBD1|TRBV5-6|once
TGTGCCAGCAGCTCCCCGGGACAGGGGCGTGAAAAACTGTTTTTT
CASSSPGQGREKLFF
>TRBJ1-2|NA|TRBV28|NA
TGTGCCAGCAGTATTAGGGGGGACGGCTACACCTTC
CASSIRGDGYTF
>TRBJ2-1|TRBD2|TRBV10-3|NA
TGTGCCATCAGTGAGAGGACTAGCTCCTACAATGAGCAGTTCTTC
CAISERTSSYNEQFF
>TRBJ2-5|TRBD1|TRBV5-1|NA
TGCGCCAGCAGCTTGGGAGACAGGGGCCAAGAGACCCAGTACTTC
CASSLGDRGQETQYF
>TRBJ2-5|NA|TRBV10-3|NA
TGTGCCATCAGTGTCCGAGGAGGAGACCAAGAGACCCAGTACTTC
CAISVRGGDQETQYF
>TRBJ1-1|NA|TRBV6-5|once
TGTGCCAGCATGACCCCAGGGTCCCACACTGAAGCTTTCTTT
CASMTPGSHTEAFF
>TRBJ2-5|TRBD2|TRBV5-1|NA
TGCGCCAGCAGCTTTAGCGGGGGGGCCGGTGAGACCCAGTACTTC
CASSFSGGAGETQYF
>TRBJ1-1|NA|TRBV5-1|NA
TGCGCCAGCAGCTTGGGGCAGGGAGGGGTCACTGAAGCTTTCTTT
CASSLGQGGVTEAFF
>TRBJ2-7|NA|TRBV15|once
TGTGCCACCAGCGATAGGCAGTTCTACGAGCAGTACTTC
CATSDRQFYEQYF
>TRBJ2-5|TRBD2|TRBV23-1|once
TGCGCCAGCAGGGGGACTAGCGGGGGGGCCGATCAAGAGACCCAGTACTTC
CASRGTSGGADQETQYF
>TRBJ2-7|NA|TRBV2|NA
TGTGCCAGCAGTGATTTGGGGCACTACGAGCAGTACTTC
CASSDLGHYEQYF
>TRBJ1-3|TRBD1|TRBV5-1|once
TGCGCCAGCAGCTTGGGGGACAGCTCTGGAAACACCATATATTTT
CASSLGDSSGNTIYF
>TRBJ2-7|NA|TRBV13|NA
TGTGCCAGCAGCGGGCAAATGGGCAGACCCTACGAGCAGTACTTC
CASSGQMGRPYEQYF
>TRBJ1-3|NA|TRBV6-2/TRBV6-3|NA
TGTGCCAGCAGTTGGGCCGGGGGTACTGGAAACACCATATATTTT
CASSWAGGTGNTIYF
>TRBJ2-7|TRBD2|TRBV27|NA
TGTGCCAGCAGTTTGGGGACTAGCGGCTTCTACGAGCAGTACTTC
CASSLGTSGFYEQYF
>TRBJ2-7|NA|TRBV7-2|NA
TGTGCCAGCAGCTTAATTCGGTCGCTAGCTTACGAGCAGTACTTC
CASSLIRSLAYEQYF
>TRBJ1-1|NA|TRBV27|NA
TGTGCCAGCAGTTTGGATCCGGAACACTCTGAAGCTTTCTTT
CASSLDPEHSEAFF
>TRBJ2-2|NA|TRBV15|NA
TGTGCCACCAGCAGCGGAGGGGGAGGGACCGGGGAGCTGTTTTTT
CATSSGGGGTGELFF